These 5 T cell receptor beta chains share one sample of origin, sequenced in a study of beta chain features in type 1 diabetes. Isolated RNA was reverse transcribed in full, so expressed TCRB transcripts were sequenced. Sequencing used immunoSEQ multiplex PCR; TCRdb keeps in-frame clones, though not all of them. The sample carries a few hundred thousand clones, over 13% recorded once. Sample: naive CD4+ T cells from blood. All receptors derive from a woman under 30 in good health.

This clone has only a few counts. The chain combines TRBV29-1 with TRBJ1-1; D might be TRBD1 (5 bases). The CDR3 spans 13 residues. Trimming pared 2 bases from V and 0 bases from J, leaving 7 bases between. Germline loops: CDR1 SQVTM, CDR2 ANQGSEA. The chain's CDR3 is CSVEHRLNTEAFF. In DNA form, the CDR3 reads TGCAGCGTTGAACACAGGCTGAACACTGAAGCTTTCTTT.

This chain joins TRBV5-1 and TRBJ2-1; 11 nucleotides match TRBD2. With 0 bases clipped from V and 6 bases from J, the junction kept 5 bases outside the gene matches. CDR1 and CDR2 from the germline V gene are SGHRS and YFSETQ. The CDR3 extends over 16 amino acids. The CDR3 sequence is CASSLGSLAGANEQFF. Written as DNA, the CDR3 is TGCGCCAGCAGCTTGGGCTCACTAGCGGGAGCCAATGAGCAGTTCTTC.

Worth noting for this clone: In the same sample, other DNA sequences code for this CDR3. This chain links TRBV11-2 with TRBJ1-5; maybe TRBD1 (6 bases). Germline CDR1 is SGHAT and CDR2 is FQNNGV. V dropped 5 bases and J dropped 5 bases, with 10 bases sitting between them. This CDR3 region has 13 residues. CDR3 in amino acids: CASSLQGDQPQHF. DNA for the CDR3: TGTGCCAGCAGCCTACAGGGCGATCAGCCCCAGCATTTT. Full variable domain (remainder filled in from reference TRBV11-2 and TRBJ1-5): EAGVAQSPRYKIIEKRQSVAFWCNPISGHATLYWYQQILGQGPKLLIQFQNNGVVDDSQLPKDRFSAERLKGVDSTLKIQPAKLEDSAVYLCASSLQGDQPQHFGDGTRLSIL.

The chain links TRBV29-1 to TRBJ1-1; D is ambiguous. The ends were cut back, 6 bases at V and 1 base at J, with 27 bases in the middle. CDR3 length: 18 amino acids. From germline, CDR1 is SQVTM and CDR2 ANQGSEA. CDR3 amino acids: CSVSPLTKRRRANTEAFF. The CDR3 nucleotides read TGCAGCGTAAGCCCCCTAACGAAACGCAGGCGAGCGAACACTGAAGCTTTCTTT.

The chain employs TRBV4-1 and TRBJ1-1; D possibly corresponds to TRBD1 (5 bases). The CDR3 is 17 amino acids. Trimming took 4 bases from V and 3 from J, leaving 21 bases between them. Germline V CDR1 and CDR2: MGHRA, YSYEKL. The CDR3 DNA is TGCGCCAGCAGCCGCAGGCAGGGAAGAAGGAGCGACACTGAAGCTTTCTTT. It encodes CASSRRQGRRSDTEAFF.